This T cell receptor beta chain derives from a study of blood T cell repertoires in COVID-19. Unmatched junction bases numbered 6, after V lost 4 bases and J lost 2 bases. CDR1 is MNHEY, CDR2 SVGAGI, per germline. CDR3 size: 15 residues. The table came from immunoSEQ multiplex PCR; TCRdb's copy has only in-frame clones and leaves some out. This table holds some 160,000 clones, about 88% found once. The specimen was peripheral blood. V and J are TRBV6-5 and TRBJ2-3, with 7 nucleotides matching TRBD2. The TCR originated in a woman aged 80 or older with COVID-19, enrolled during active disease. The CDR3 DNA follows: TGTGCCAGCAGTTTGCTAGCGGCAAACACAGATACGCAGTATTTT. Translation: CASSLLAANTDTQYF.